This TCR beta chain is from a study of blood T cell repertoires in COVID-19. How the authors handled the data: Quantification of nucleated cells was approximated via reference gene primer amplification. Produced via immunoSEQ multiplex PCR; TCRdb's table is partial and in-frame only. V and J calls and clone size are those listed in that table; D and trimming were worked out from the DNA. This table has 150,000 or so clones, roughly 88% appearing once. Within 2 weeks before study entry, exposed participants met a COVID-19 case. Germline loops: CDR1 SGHNT, CDR2 YYREEE (reference sequence). The V end was cut by 3 bases, the J end by 8 bases, with 23 bases between. The CDR3 spans 16 residues.

The sequence was obtained from a man between 65 and 85 years old who had been exposed to COVID-19. The rearrangement uses TRBV5-4 and TRBJ1-2; D gene unclear. Material: PBMCs or T cells enriched from blood (not recorded which). The CDR3 protein is CASSSSGRRTEGGYTF. Written as DNA, the CDR3 is TGTGCCAGCAGCTCCTCCGGACGGAGGACGGAAGGAGGCTACACCTTC.